What follows are 29 T cell receptor beta chains derived from one specimen sequenced in a study of T-cell reconstitution after alpha-beta-depleted transplantation in children. Construction of the TCRbeta library involved unique molecular identifiers. TCRdb re-derived calls from the PCR reads in MiXCR, one entry per CDR3 protein. The profile shows around 240,000 distinct CDR3 sequences, approximately 9.7% of them singletons. Here the sequenced sample was PBMCs from the stem cell graft donor, taken from the stem cell graft. The receptors were sampled from a human donor who donated a stem cell graft to a child with SCID.

The sample holds many counts of this clonotype. The V gene is TRBV2, the J gene TRBJ2-1; 9 bases match TRBD2. V shed 2 bases and J 12 bases; nucleotides not matched to a gene: 17. The germline V gene encodes CDR1 SNHLY and CDR2 FYNNEI. The CDR3 spans 17 residues. In nucleotides, the CDR3 is TGTGCCAGCAGTGAATTAGGTAGCGGGGGCTTAGTCTTAGGGCAGTTCTTC. Its translation: CASSELGSGGLVLGQFF.

The sample holds many counts of this clonotype. The rearrangement links TRBV12-5 to TRBJ2-2; D ambiguous. CDR1 LGHNT and CDR2 FRNRAP come from the germline V gene. The CDR3 runs 13 residues. V lost 5 bases, J lost 2 bases, and 6 bases lay in between. CDR3 sequence: CASGPLNTGELFF. In DNA form, the CDR3 reads TGTGCTAGTGGTCCCCTAAACACCGGGGAGCTGTTTTTT.

The table lists this clonotype with many counts. The chain is built from TRBV4-2 and TRBJ1-1; D might be TRBD1 (6 bases). CDR1 and CDR2 (germline): LGHNA, YNFKEQ. Trimming took 3 bases from V and 10 from J, leaving 18 bases between them. CDR3 length: 14 amino acids. CDR3 in amino acids: CASSHPTRGAGAFF. The CDR3 nucleotides read TGTGCCAGCAGCCACCCAACGCGGGGGGCGGGAGCTTTCTTT.

The rearrangement joins TRBV5-4 to TRBJ2-5; D remains unclear. This CDR3 has 14 amino acids. CDR1 and CDR2 (germline): SGHNT, YYREEE (reference sequence). Trimming removed 4 bases from V and 2 bases from J, with 12 bases in between. CDR3 in DNA: TGTGCCAGCAGCCGCTTGGGTTCTCAAGAGACCCAGTACTTC. It encodes CASSRLGSQETQYF.

This clonotype appeared a few times. The rearrangement joins TRBV5-1 to TRBJ2-7, with 7 bases fitting TRBD1. Trimming cost V 3 bases and J 2 bases; bases outside gene matches: 8. The germline gives CDR1 SGHRS, CDR2 YFSETQ. The CDR3 has 15 amino acids. The CDR3 DNA reads TGCGCCAGCAGCTGGATGCCGGGACAGCCCTACGAGCAGTACTTC. It specifies CASSWMPGQPYEQYF.

This clonotype was recorded at least ten times. The V and J genes are TRBV5-1 and TRBJ2-5; maybe TRBD1 (5 bases). CDR1 and CDR2 from the germline V gene are SGHRS and YFSETQ. This CDR3 has 15 amino acids. V was clipped by 0 bases and J by 1 base, with 10 bases between them. This CDR3 reads CASSLGPQGQETQYF. The CDR3 nucleotides are TGCGCCAGCAGCTTGGGTCCTCAGGGCCAAGAGACCCAGTACTTC.

Many counts were recorded for this clonotype. This chain connects TRBV20-1 to TRBJ1-1; 7 positions agree with TRBD1. This CDR3 has 13 residues. From germline, CDR1 is DFQATT and CDR2 SNEGSKA (reference sequence). CDR3 bases: TGCAGCGCCCTCAAGGGGGCTAACACTGAAGCTTTCTTT. Its translation is CSALKGANTEAFF.

V is TRBV6-2 or TRBV6-3 and J is TRBJ2-7; D uncertain. The CDR3 length is 14 residues. CDR1 and CDR2 (germline): MNHEY, SVGEGT. The V end was cut by 4 bases, the J end by 0 bases, with 10 bases between. CDR3 bases: TGTGCCAGCAGTTGGCGGCAGGTCTCCTACGAGCAGTACTTC. Translating gives CASSWRQVSYEQYF.

This clonotype was detected ten times or more. The DNA for the CDR3 is TGCAGTGCCATTCCGGGCCTCTGGGCTTTCTTT. Translation: CSAIPGLWAFF. This rearrangement joins TRBV20-1 to TRBJ1-1; D unresolved. Trimming took 6 bases from V and 11 from J, leaving 16 bases between them. Germline V gives CDR1 DFQATT, CDR2 SNEGSKA (reference sequence). This CDR3 has 11 amino acids.

This clonotype has a count of ten or more. The chain is built from TRBV28 and TRBJ2-3; TRBD2 matches at 8 bases. The CDR3 runs to 16 residues. In germline, CDR1 is MDHEN, CDR2 SYDVKM. Trimming at V came to 6 bases and at J to 2 bases, leaving 10 bases not matched to a gene. The CDR3 spells CASSTPGRGDTDTQYF. CDR3 bases: TGTGCCAGCAGCACCCCCGGGCGGGGGGACACAGATACGCAGTATTTT.

This clonotype was counted at least ten times. The chain employs TRBV20-1 and TRBJ2-5; 7 nucleotides agree with TRBD1. The CDR3 is 12 amino acids. Trimming cost V 7 bases and J 7 bases; bases outside gene matches: 9. Germline V gives CDR1 DFQATT, CDR2 SNEGSKA (reference sequence). CDR3: CSVGGPLGTQYF. The CDR3 DNA is TGCAGTGTAGGGGGCCCCTTGGGGACCCAGTACTTC.

In its sample, this clonotype was seen many times. The chain is built from TRBV7-8 and TRBJ1-4; the match to TRBD1 covers 8 bases. The trim removed 0 bases at V and 3 bases at J, leaving 3 bases unmatched. Germline-derived CDR1 and CDR2 are SGHVS and FQNEAQ. This CDR3 has 16 residues. CDR3 region: CASSLAATGANEKLFF. CDR3 in DNA: TGTGCCAGCAGCTTAGCCGCGACAGGGGCTAATGAAAAACTGTTTTTT.

There are many counts of this clonotype. The chain uses TRBV4-1 and TRBJ2-5, with D tentatively TRBD2 (5 bases). Trimming removed 1 base from V and 5 bases from J, with 17 bases in between. CDR3 length equals 16 residues. Germline V gene lookup returns CDR1 MGHRA and CDR2 YSYEKL. CDR3 in DNA: TGCGCCAGCAGCCAAGGCGCACTAGTCGGGCCTGAGACCCAGTACTTC. Its translation is CASSQGALVGPETQYF.

This clonotype appeared many times. This rearrangement joins TRBV9 to TRBJ2-1; tentative D call: TRBD1 (6 bases). This CDR3 has 16 amino acids. Trimming stripped 3 bases from V and 7 bases from J, with 20 bases between. The germline V gene has CDR1 SGDLS and CDR2 YYNGEE. DNA for the CDR3: TGTGCCAGCAGCGCCCCCCCGAGGTGGGGGCATAATGAGCAGTTCTTC. Protein: CASSAPPRWGHNEQFF.

This clonotype was seen many times. CDR3 DNA: TGTGCCAGCAGCTCCTGGACTAGCGGGGGCACAGATACGCAGTATTTT. It encodes CASSSWTSGGTDTQYF. The rearrangement links TRBV5-6 to TRBJ2-3; 12 bases fit TRBD2. The CDR3 runs to 16 residues. V trimming: 3 bases; J trimming: 1 base; junction bases outside the gene matches: 3. Germline V gives CDR1 SGHDT, CDR2 YYEEEE.

The chain joins TRBV12-2 to TRBJ1-3; TRBD1 is taken as the D call from the table, unchecked against the DNA. TRBV12-2 is a known pseudogene. This CDR3 is built from 20 residues. The CDR3: CASRLALKGDSPSSGNTIYF. CDR3 DNA: TGTGCAAGTCGCTTAGCCCTTAAAGGGGACAGCCCGAGCTCTGGAAACACCATATATTTT.

This clonotype was found a few times. CDR3 DNA: TGCGCCAGCAGCCAAGATTTGCAAACTAGCACAGATACGCAGTATTTT. Its translation is CASSQDLQTSTDTQYF. The chain links TRBV4-1 to TRBJ2-3; no definite D call. The germline CDR1 and CDR2 sequences are MGHRA and YSYEKL. The ends were cut back, 0 bases at V and 0 bases at J, with 10 bases in the middle. This CDR3 region has 16 residues.

This clonotype was observed many times. V and J are TRBV2 and TRBJ2-5; 8 bases align to TRBD2. The CDR3 has 14 residues. V was pared by 7 bases and J by 1 base, with 5 bases of the junction left unmatched. CDR1 and CDR2 from the germline V gene are SNHLY and FYNNEI. This chain's CDR3 is CASNRGGSQETQYF. The CDR3, as DNA: TGTGCCAGCAACCGGGGGGGAAGCCAAGAGACCCAGTACTTC.

This clonotype was picked up many times. The V and J genes are TRBV5-6 and TRBJ2-2, with D perhaps TRBD1 or TRBD2 (5 bases each). The CDR3 has 14 residues. Germline values: CDR1 SGHDT, CDR2 YYEEEE. V lost 1 base and J 4 bases, leaving 8 bases between the germline ends. The CDR3: CASSLKRGTGELFF. CDR3 coding DNA: TGTGCCAGCAGCTTGAAGAGGGGCACCGGGGAGCTGTTTTTT.

The chain has TRBV28 and TRBJ2-4; 9 positions match TRBD1. The germline V gene encodes CDR1 MDHEN and CDR2 SYDVKM. V was pared by 6 bases and J by 0 bases, with 9 bases of the junction left unmatched. The CDR3 is 17 residues long. The CDR3 region is CASSTVDRGQAKNIQYF. The CDR3 DNA reads as TGTGCCAGCAGCACCGTGGACAGGGGACAAGCCAAAAACATTCAGTACTTC.

CDR3 protein: CATSDWGGEAFF. In DNA form, the CDR3 reads TGTGCCACCAGTGATTGGGGGGGTGAAGCTTTCTTT. The gene calls are TRBV24-1 and TRBJ1-1, with D maybe TRBD1 (5 bases). Trimming took off 2 bases at V and 7 bases at J, with 7 bases between the two ends. The CDR3 runs 12 residues. The germline V gene encodes CDR1 KGHDR and CDR2 SFDVKD.

Ten or more counts support this clonotype. V and J are TRBV3-1 and TRBJ1-3; D gene unclear. Germline V lookup: CDR1 LGHDT, CDR2 YNNKEL (reference sequence). The CDR3 runs to 15 residues. V was shortened by 1 base and J by 0 bases, with 7 bases between the two germline ends. CDR3 sequence: CASSQAALSGNTIYF. The CDR3 coding sequence is TGTGCCAGCAGCCAAGCGGCCCTCTCTGGAAACACCATATATTTT.

Many counts were recorded for this clonotype. This chain connects TRBV28 to TRBJ1-4; D unresolved. This CDR3 contains 16 residues. Trimming pared 6 bases from V and 7 bases from J, leaving 21 bases between. From germline, CDR1 is MDHEN and CDR2 SYDVKM. The CDR3 region is CASSPKFRAAGEKLFF. DNA of the CDR3: TGTGCCAGCAGCCCCAAGTTCCGGGCCGCCGGTGAAAAACTGTTTTTT. Filled out from reference TRBV28 and TRBJ1-4, the complete variable domain reads DVKVTQSSRYLVKRTGEKVFLECVQDMDHENMFWYRQDPGLGLRLIYFSYDVKMKEKGDIPEGYSVSREKKERFSLILESASTNQTSMYLCASSPKFRAAGEKLFFGSGTQLSVL.

There are many counts of this clonotype. The CDR3 reads CASSLAKTQMGGETQYF. DNA of the CDR3: TGTGCCAGCAGCTTAGCAAAGACCCAAATGGGGGGAGAGACCCAGTACTTC. The J gene is TRBJ2-5, the V gene TRBV7-6; D may be TRBD2 (6 bases). The V end was cut by 0 bases, the J end by 4 bases, with 18 bases between. CDR1 is SGHVS, CDR2 FNYEAQ, per germline. The CDR3 runs 17 residues. Full variable domain (missing parts from reference TRBV7-6 and TRBJ2-5): GAGVSQSPRYKVTKRGQDVALRCDPISGHVSLYWYRQALGQGPEFLTYFNYEAQQDKSGLPNDRFSAERPEGSISTLTIQRTEQRDSAMYRCASSLAKTQMGGETQYFGPGTRLLVL.

This clonotype was seen repeatedly, ten times or more. This sequence joins TRBV5-1 and TRBJ1-2, with D maybe TRBD1 (6 bases). V shed 4 bases and J shed 3 bases, with 10 bases lying between them. Germline V lookup: CDR1 SGHRS, CDR2 YFSETQ. The CDR3 is 13 residues long. CDR3 in DNA: TGCGCCAGCAGCAAGAACAGGGACTATGGCTACACCTTC. Amino acid sequence: CASSKNRDYGYTF.

This clonotype was detected a few times. V gene TRBV5-1 combines with J gene TRBJ2-1, with TRBD2 matching over 9 bases. In germline, CDR1 is SGHRS, CDR2 YFSETQ. After removal of 0 bases from V and 7 bases from J, the junction contained 17 bases not matched to a gene. This CDR3 has 19 amino acids. The CDR3 bases are TGCGCCAGCAGCTTGGACCCCCTGTGGCGGGGGGGGAATGTGAATGAGCAGTTCTTC. This encodes CASSLDPLWRGGNVNEQFF.

This clonotype came up many times. The chain combines TRBV6-5 with TRBJ2-7, with a possible D match to TRBD1 (6 bases). The CDR3 covers 13 residues. CDR1 and CDR2 from the germline V gene are MNHEY and SVGAGI. V gave up 6 bases and J gave up 0 bases, with 9 bases separating them. The DNA of the CDR3 is TGTGCCAGCAGGACAGGTTCCTCCTACGAGCAGTACTTC. Translation: CASRTGSSYEQYF.

This clonotype occurred many times. The V and J genes are TRBV18 and TRBJ2-7; the match to TRBD1 covers 7 bases. Germline CDR1 is KGHSH and CDR2 is LQKENI. The CDR3 spans 15 residues. The junction had 5 bases not matched to a gene; V was cut back by 1 base and J by 2 bases. CDR3 sequence reads: CASSPLTGAPYEQYF. The CDR3 DNA reads as TGTGCCAGCTCACCACTCACAGGGGCACCCTACGAGCAGTACTTC. Full variable domain (rest looked up from reference TRBV18 and TRBJ2-7): NAGVMQNPRHLVRRRGQEARLRCSPMKGHSHVYWYRQLPEEGLKFMVYLQKENIIDESGMPKERFSAEFPKEGPSILRIQQVVRGDSAAYFCASSPLTGAPYEQYFGPGTRLTVT.

This clonotype was observed at least ten times. V gene TRBV7-3 combines with J gene TRBJ2-1, with TRBD1 identical over 7 bases. Germline CDR1 reads SGHTA; CDR2 reads FQGTGA. The V gene end was trimmed by 5 bases and the J gene end by 8 bases; junction bases not matched to a gene: 6. The CDR3 sequence is 13 residues long. The CDR3 bases are TGTGCCAGCAGCCCCATAGGGGGCGATGAGCAGTTCTTC. This sequence encodes CASSPIGGDEQFF.